Listed here is a single TCR beta chain. Its antigen is still unknown. Disease lasting under 3 months, a NOSPECS grade of at least 4, and a Clinical Activity Score of at least 3 were features of the ophthalmopathy patients. Exclusion criteria comprised uncontrolled infection, other autoimmune disease, pregnancy or lactation. The PBMCs were taken from around 9 ml of fresh peripheral blood. There were TCR beta CDR3 regions amplified from RNA transcripts. The HTBI primer set served for first-round RT-PCR of the TCR CDR3. TCRdb re-called the multiplex PCR reads with MiXCR, one entry per CDR3 protein. The sample has 500,000 to 650,000 distinct CDR3 sequences; roughly 15% are singletons. The entry originates in a study of T cells in Graves' hyperthyroidism and ophthalmopathy. The CDR3 runs to 18 residues. Germline V gives CDR1 MNHNY, CDR2 SVGAGI (reference sequence). Between the trimmed V and J ends, which lost 0 bases and 0 bases, there was a span of 18 bases.

Points from the study as a whole: Most thyroid clonotypes expanded above 0.001 were also detected in blood.

The receptor's source is a woman aged 45-59 years with Graves' ophthalmopathy. Sequencing was done on a sample of blood. The V call is TRBV6-6, the J call TRBJ2-7; D is possibly TRBD2 (5 bases). The CDR3, as DNA: TGTGCCAGCAGTTACTCGAGGAGGTTGAGACAACTCTCCTACGAGCAGTACTTC. Translated, it gives CASSYSRRLRQLSYEQYF.